This T cell receptor (beta chain) was retrieved from a study of CD8+CD57+ T cells in acquired aplastic anemia (dated by TCRdb to 2016 to 2018). As for the study more broadly: A mean of around 3.3 ug of DNA, ranging from about 0.19 to 27.4 ug, was extracted from sorted CD4+ and CD8+ cells. Healthy donor samples averaged roughly 9.8 million reads for CD4+ and under 14 million for CD8+ cells. What the work shows at the level of the full study, not this receptor alone: Roughly 30 CD8+ CDR3 sequences were found to be shared between patients and controls, but these sequences appeared to be highly expressed in patients and within the immunodominant clones of the patients. Between patients and healthy controls, no significant difference in CD8+ Simpson's diversity was found (P=0.060).

TCR beta VDJ combination and CDR3 sequence profiling used genomic DNA as the template. An Illumina HiSeq 2000 was the platform used for TCR repertoire sequencing. As for the authors' bioinformatics: Repertoires were assessed using TRBV/TRBJ rearrangement plots, CDR3 size and DJ length profiles, and Simpson's diversity index. Whichever DNA sequence was most abundant in the deep sequencing data was defined as the immunodominant clone. CDR3 amino acid sequences were screened for sharing across subjects and were compared with published repertoires and the VDJdb database. The public reads were reanalyzed by TCRdb: fastp trimming at Q25, MiXCR alignment, in-frame beta chains only. Rows are combined by CDR3 protein, so each entry shows the most common genes and DNA. The V and J calls were not made by the authors but by TCRdb's processing. The sample profile shows 150,000 to 200,000 distinct CDR3 sequences; 45% to 50% of them were found once. The ten largest clones capture under 3.5% of the sample.

In this study, sorted CD4+ and CD8+ T cells from the blood of healthy subjects and of severe aplastic anemia patients had their TCR repertoires deep-sequenced. Ficoll-Paque density gradient centrifugation was used to isolate peripheral blood mononuclear cells. Before DNA extraction, CD4+ and CD8+ T cells were sorted with FACS or magnetic beads. V is cut back by 5 bases and J by 5 bases, with 4 bases in the junction unmatched. CDR1 DFQATT and CDR2 SNEGSKA were looked up in the germline V gene (reference sequence). The CDR3 runs 13 residues from the cysteine to the phenylalanine. The sequence is cut down to CDR3 DNA, 39 bases in frame from base 1. This clonotype appeared once. The antigen it binds to is not known. Base-call qualities are not available, and no considerably larger clone is one nucleotide away. One read is thin evidence.

This receptor was identified in a human donor in good health. The specimen was sorted CD4+, CD8+, or CD8+CD57+ T cells (not recorded which) from PBMCs. Rearrangement joined TRBV20-1 to TRBJ2-7; TRBD2 aligns with 12 central bases. The CDR3 has the sequence CSASSGRADEQYF. The DNA sequence follows: TGCAGTGCTTCTAGCGGGAGGGCCGACGAGCAGTACTTC.